This T cell receptor beta chain was sequenced in a study of molecular identifiers for immune sequencing clone quantification. Germline loops: CDR1 MNHNY, CDR2 SVGAGI (reference sequence). Trimming took 7 bases from V and 6 from J, leaving 21 bases between them. This CDR3 has 16 residues. TCRdb reprocessed the PCR reads via MiXCR and lists one record per CDR3 protein. The data hold around 480,000 distinct CDR3 sequences, with over 20% observed a single time. This clonotype has more than one count but fewer than ten. The chain recombines TRBV6-6 with TRBJ2-2; tentative D call: TRBD2 (5 bases). This clonotype was obtained from a human donor in good health. Some libraries in this study had Jurkat cell RNA spiked in. The material sequenced was naive CD8+ T cells from blood, with Jurkat cell RNA spiked in. Described subset: FACS-sorted CD8+CD4-CCR7+CD45RA+ naive T cells. CDR3 loop: CASIPLLDYGAGELFF. Written as DNA, the CDR3 is TGTGCCAGCATCCCGCTATTGGATTACGGGGCCGGGGAGCTGTTTTTT.